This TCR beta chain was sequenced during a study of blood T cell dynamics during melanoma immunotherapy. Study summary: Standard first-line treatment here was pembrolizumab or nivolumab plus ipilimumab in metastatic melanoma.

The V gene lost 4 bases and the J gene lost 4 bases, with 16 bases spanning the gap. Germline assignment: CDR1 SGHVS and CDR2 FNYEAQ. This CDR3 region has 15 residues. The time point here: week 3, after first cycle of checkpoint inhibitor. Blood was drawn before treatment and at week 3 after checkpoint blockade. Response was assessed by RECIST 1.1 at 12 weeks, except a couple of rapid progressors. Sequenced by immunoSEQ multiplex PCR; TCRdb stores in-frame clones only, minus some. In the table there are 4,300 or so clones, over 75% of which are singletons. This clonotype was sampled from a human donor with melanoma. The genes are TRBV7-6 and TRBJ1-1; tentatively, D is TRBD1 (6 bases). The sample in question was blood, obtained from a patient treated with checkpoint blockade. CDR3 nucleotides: TGTGCCAGCAGCTCGGGTGACAGGAGGAGCACTGAAGCTTTCTTT. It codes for CASSSGDRRSTEAFF. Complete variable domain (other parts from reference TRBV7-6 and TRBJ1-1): GAGVSQSPRYKVTKRGQDVALRCDPISGHVSLYWYRQALGQGPEFLTYFNYEAQQDKSGLPNDRFSAERPEGSISTLTIQRTEQRDSAMYRCASSSGDRRSTEAFFGQGTRLTVV.